These 10 T cell receptor beta chains originate from one sample sequenced in a study of blood T cell repertoires in COVID-19. Sequencing was performed with immunoSEQ multiplex PCR; in TCRdb, only in-frame clones are kept and a portion is missing. The sample records some 70,000 clones, 85% to 90% being singletons. Material: peripheral blood. Source of these receptors: an elderly man with acute or convalescent COVID-19.

This clone was seen a few times. The genes are TRBV19 and TRBJ1-2; 7 bases map to TRBD1. V was pared by 6 bases and J by 1 base, with 5 bases of the junction left unmatched. The CDR3 runs 14 residues. CDR1 is LNHDA and CDR2 is SQIVND in the germline V gene (reference sequence). CDR3 protein: CASRPGTDNYGYTF. CDR3 coding DNA: TGTGCCAGTAGACCCGGGACAGATAACTATGGCTACACCTTC.

CDR3: CSVDPGQGYTEAFF. In DNA form, the CDR3 reads TGCAGTGTCGACCCGGGACAGGGGTACACTGAAGCTTTCTTT. The chain recombines TRBV29-1 with TRBJ1-1; 10 bases map to TRBD1. The CDR3 extends over 14 amino acids. Germline loops: CDR1 SQVTM, CDR2 ANQGSEA.

V is TRBV28 and J is TRBJ1-2; 8 bases fit TRBD1. CDR1 is MDHEN, CDR2 SYDVKM, per germline. The CDR3 consists of 12 residues. With 8 bases clipped from V and 5 bases from J, the junction kept 4 bases outside the gene matches. The CDR3 sequence is CASEGTGYGYTF. The CDR3 coding sequence is TGTGCCAGCGAGGGGACAGGTTATGGCTACACCTTC.

This clone was found a few times. This sequence joins TRBV19 and TRBJ2-7; 9 bases match TRBD1. The CDR3 is made up of 12 amino acids. Losses at the gene ends were 8 bases for V and 3 bases for J; bases not matched to a gene: 2. Germline V gene sequence: CDR1 LNHDA, CDR2 SQIVND (reference sequence). The DNA for the CDR3 is TGTGCCAGTGGGGACAGGGTCTACGAGCAGTACTTC. Protein: CASGDRVYEQYF.

The chain joins TRBV24-1 to TRBJ1-5, with D uncertain. Germline CDR1 reads KGHDR; CDR2 reads SFDVKD. This CDR3 region has 14 residues. The V end lost 3 bases, the J end lost 4 bases, and 9 bases lay between the germline ends. The CDR3 is CATSDTRTNQPQHF. CDR3 DNA: TGTGCCACCAGTGATACAAGGACTAATCAGCCCCAGCATTTT.

The J gene is TRBJ2-3, the V gene TRBV29-1; the D is unclear. There are 14 residues in the CDR3. Trimming cost V 3 bases and J 1 base, with 11 bases left between them. Looked up from germline, CDR1 is SQVTM and CDR2 is ANQGSEA. The CDR3 here is CSVDRPQGTDTQYF. The CDR3 nucleotides read TGCAGCGTTGACAGGCCGCAAGGCACAGATACGCAGTATTTT.

This sequence joins TRBV6-5 and TRBJ1-1; D gene ambiguous. V was clipped by 2 bases and J by 11 bases, with 18 bases between them. The CDR3 is 14 amino acids. Germline CDR1 is MNHEY and CDR2 is SVGAGI. The CDR3 protein is CASSYGRASGGAFF. The CDR3 DNA reads TGTGCCAGCAGTTACGGGCGGGCCTCGGGTGGGGCTTTCTTT.

The chain carries TRBV5-5 and TRBJ2-5; 7 bases match TRBD2. With 0 bases clipped from V and 1 base from J, the junction kept 3 bases outside the gene matches. CDR1 and CDR2 from the germline V gene are SGHKS and YYEKEE (reference sequence). This CDR3 spans 15 amino acids. CDR3 loop: CASSLVGGVQETQYF. CDR3 DNA: TGTGCCAGCAGCTTGGTGGGAGGGGTCCAAGAGACCCAGTACTTC.

The rearrangement links TRBV21-1 to TRBJ2-1; the table names TRBD2, a call not compared with the DNA. TRBV21-1 is marked as a pseudogene. There are 12 residues in the CDR3. CDR3 protein: CASSPGYNEQFF. The CDR3 nucleotides are TGTGCCAGCAGCCCGGGGTACAATGAGCAGTTCTTC.

The gene calls are TRBV11-3 and TRBJ2-1; possible D gene TRBD2, 6 bases. Trimming pared 5 bases from V and 2 bases from J, leaving 13 bases between. The CDR3 has 15 residues. Germline V gene lookup returns CDR1 SGHNT and CDR2 YENEEA. The CDR3 is CASSERGGTYNEQFF. Here the CDR3 DNA reads TGTGCCAGCAGCGAGAGGGGCGGGACCTACAATGAGCAGTTCTTC.